This TCR beta chain stems from a study of blood T cell repertoires in COVID-19. The wider study: Samples of COVID-19 (acute and convalescent) were obtained from the United States, Italy and Spain. T cells, B-cell-depleted T cells, or PBMCs supplied cDNA or gDNA.

V dropped 2 bases and J dropped 5 bases, with 12 bases sitting between them. The CDR3 runs to 14 residues. Germline V gene sequence: CDR1 MNHEY, CDR2 SMNVEV (reference sequence). Original methodology: From reference gene primer amplification, estimates of nucleated cell counts were derived. Only in-frame clones appear in the TCRdb table, and some are missing; sequencing was by immunoSEQ multiplex PCR. The DNA gave D and trimming, while V, J and clone size come from that table. There are 200,000 to 250,000 clones in the sample; 70% to 90% occur only once, and roughly 3% lies in the top ten. The sequenced sample consisted of peripheral blood. The genes are TRBV27 and TRBJ2-5; D is possibly TRBD2 (6 bases). This TCR was recovered from a man in his 60s with acute or convalescent COVID-19. The CDR3 is CASSLAGQAETQYF. DNA of the CDR3: TGTGCCAGCAGTTTAGCGGGGCAGGCGGAGACCCAGTACTTC.